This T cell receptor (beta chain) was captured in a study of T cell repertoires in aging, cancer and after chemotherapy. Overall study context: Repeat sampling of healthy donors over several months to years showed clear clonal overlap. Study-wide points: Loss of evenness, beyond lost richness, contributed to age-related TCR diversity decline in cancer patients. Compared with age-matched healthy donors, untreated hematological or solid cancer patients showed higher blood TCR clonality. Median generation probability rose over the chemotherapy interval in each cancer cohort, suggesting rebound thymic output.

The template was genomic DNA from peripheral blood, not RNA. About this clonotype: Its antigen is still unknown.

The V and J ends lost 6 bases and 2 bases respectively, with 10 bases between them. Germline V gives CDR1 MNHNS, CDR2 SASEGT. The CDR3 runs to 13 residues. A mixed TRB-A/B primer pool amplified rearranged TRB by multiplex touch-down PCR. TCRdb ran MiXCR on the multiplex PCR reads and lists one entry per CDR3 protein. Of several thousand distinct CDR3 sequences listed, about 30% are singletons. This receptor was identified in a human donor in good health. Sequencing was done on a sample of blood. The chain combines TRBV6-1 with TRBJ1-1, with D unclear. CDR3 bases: TGTGCCAGCAGCCCTAGGGAAAACACTGAAGCTTTCTTT. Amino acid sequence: CASSPRENTEAFF.